This entry is about one TCR beta chain. With 5 bases removed from V and 7 bases from J, the gap between germline ends came to 9 bases. The CDR3 sequence is 11 residues long. Germline-derived CDR1 and CDR2 are GTSNPN and SVGIG (reference sequence). The data were obtained in a study of CD8 T cells in Susac syndrome. Random hexamers were used to reverse transcribe an amount of roughly 0.5 to 1 ug RNA. One entry per CDR3 protein, called by TCRdb with MiXCR from the immunoSEQ multiplex PCR reads. The sample has under 300,000 distinct CDR3 sequences, less than 96% seen once. The chain combines TRBV30 with TRBJ2-1, with D tentatively TRBD2 (5 bases). Sequencing input: CD4+ T cells from PBMCs. This TCR came from a human donor with Susac syndrome. CDR3 region: CAWGSRNEQFF. The CDR3 DNA reads TGTGCCTGGGGGAGTCGGAATGAGCAGTTCTTC.